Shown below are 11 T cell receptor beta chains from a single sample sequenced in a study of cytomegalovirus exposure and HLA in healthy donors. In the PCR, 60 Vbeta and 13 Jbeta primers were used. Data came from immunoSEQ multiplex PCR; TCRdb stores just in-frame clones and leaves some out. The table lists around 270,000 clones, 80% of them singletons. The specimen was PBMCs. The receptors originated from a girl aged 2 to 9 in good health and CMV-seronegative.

The CDR3: CSGNRGPYNEQFF. In DNA form, the CDR3 reads TGCAGCGGGAACAGGGGGCCATACAATGAGCAGTTCTTC. The chain joins TRBV29-1 to TRBJ2-1, with 9 bases matching TRBD1. The length of the CDR3 is 13 residues. After removal of 7 bases from V and 4 bases from J, the junction contained 5 bases not matched to a gene. From germline, CDR1 is SQVTM and CDR2 ANQGSEA.

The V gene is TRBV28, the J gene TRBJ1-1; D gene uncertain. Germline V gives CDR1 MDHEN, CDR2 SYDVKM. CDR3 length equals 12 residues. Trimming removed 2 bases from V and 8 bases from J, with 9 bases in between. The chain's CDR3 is CASSLVASEAFF. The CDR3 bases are TGTGCCAGCAGTTTAGTAGCATCCGAAGCTTTCTTT.

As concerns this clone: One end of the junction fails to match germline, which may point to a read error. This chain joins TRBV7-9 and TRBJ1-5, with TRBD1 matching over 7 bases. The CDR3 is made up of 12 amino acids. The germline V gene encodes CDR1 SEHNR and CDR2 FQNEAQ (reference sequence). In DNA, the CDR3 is TGTTCCAGCAGTGACAGGGAGCAGCCCCAGCATTTT. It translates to CSSSDREQPQHF.

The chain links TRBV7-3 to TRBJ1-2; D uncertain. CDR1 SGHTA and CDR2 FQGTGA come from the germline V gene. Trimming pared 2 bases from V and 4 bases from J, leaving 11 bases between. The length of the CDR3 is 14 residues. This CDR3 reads CASSLDHGSYGYTF. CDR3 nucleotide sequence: TGTGCCAGCAGCTTAGATCATGGGAGCTATGGCTACACCTTC.

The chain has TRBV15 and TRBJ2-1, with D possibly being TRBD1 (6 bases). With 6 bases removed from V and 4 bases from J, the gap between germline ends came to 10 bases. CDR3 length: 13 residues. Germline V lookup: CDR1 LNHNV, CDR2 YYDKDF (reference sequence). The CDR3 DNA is TGTGCCACCAGGATACAGGGTTACAATGAGCAGTTCTTC. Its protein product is CATRIQGYNEQFF.

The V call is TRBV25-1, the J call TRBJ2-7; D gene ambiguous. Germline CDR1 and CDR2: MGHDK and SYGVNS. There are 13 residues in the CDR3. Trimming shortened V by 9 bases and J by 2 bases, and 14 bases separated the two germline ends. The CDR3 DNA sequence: TGTGCCAGGGGCTCCGTGAGAGCCTACGAGCAGTACTTC. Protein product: CARGSVRAYEQYF.

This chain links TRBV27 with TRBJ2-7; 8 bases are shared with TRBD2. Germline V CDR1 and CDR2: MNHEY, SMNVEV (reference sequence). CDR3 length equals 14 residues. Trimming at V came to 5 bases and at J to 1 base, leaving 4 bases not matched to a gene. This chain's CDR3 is CASSRGGLSYEQYF. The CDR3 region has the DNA TGTGCCAGCAGTCGGGGGGGGTTATCCTACGAGCAGTACTTC.

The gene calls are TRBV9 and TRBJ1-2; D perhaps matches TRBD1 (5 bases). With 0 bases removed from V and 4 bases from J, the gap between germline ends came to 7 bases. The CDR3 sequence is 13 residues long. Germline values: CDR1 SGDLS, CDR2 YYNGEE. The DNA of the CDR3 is TGTGCCAGCAGCGTAGGGGGCATCTATGGCTACACCTTC. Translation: CASSVGGIYGYTF.

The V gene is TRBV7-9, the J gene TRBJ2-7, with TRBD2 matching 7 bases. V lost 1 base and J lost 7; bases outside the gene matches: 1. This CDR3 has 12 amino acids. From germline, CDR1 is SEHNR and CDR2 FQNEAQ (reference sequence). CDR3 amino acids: CASSLGRGEQYF. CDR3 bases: TGTGCCAGCAGCTTAGGGCGGGGGGAGCAGTACTTC.

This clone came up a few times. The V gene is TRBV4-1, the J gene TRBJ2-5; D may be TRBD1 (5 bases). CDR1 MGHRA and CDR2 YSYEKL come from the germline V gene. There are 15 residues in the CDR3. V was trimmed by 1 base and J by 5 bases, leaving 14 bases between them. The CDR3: CASSQVVGVGETQYF. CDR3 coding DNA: TGCGCCAGCAGCCAAGTCGTAGGGGTCGGGGAGACCCAGTACTTC.

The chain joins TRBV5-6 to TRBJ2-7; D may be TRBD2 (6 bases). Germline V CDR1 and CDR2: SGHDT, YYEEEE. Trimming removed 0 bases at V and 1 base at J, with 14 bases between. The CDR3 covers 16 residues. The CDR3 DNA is TGTGCCAGCAGCTTGGTGGGTCTAGCGTCATCCTACGAGCAGTACTTC. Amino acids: CASSLVGLASSYEQYF.